These T cell receptor beta chains were read from a single sample in a study of cytomegalovirus exposure and HLA in healthy donors. Repertoires were generated with immunoSEQ multiplex PCR, while TCRdb's copy carries only in-frame clones and drops some. The sample has 140,000 or so clones; roughly 80% are singletons. The sequencing input was PBMCs. Receptors originate from a woman younger than 45 in good health and CMV-seronegative. Both conserved end residues are part of each CDR3. D genes are given only for firm matches.

j_gene: TRBJ2-5
len: 14
v_gene: TRBV19
d_gene: TRBD1
CDR3aa: CASSPRQGSETQYF
CDR3nt: TGTGCCAGTAGTCCCCGACAGGGAAGCGAGACCCAGTACTTC

j_gene: TRBJ2-6
len: 17
v_gene: TRBV18
d_gene: TRBD2
CDR3aa: CASSPLSGRVGANVLTF
CDR3nt: TGTGCCAGCTCACCCCTTAGCGGGAGGGTTGGGGCCAACGTCCTGACTTTC

j_gene: TRBJ1-1
len: 14
v_gene: TRBV23-1
d_gene: NA
CDR3aa: CASSQRSRGTEAFF
CDR3nt: TGCGCCAGCAGTCAACGCTCCCGGGGTACTGAAGCTTTCTTT

j_gene: TRBJ1-3
len: 13
v_gene: TRBV19
d_gene: NA
CDR3aa: CASTGRSGNTIYF
CDR3nt: TGTGCCAGTACAGGGCGCTCTGGAAACACCATATATTTT

j_gene: TRBJ1-1
len: 15
v_gene: TRBV19
d_gene: NA
CDR3aa: CASSTSGIMNTEAFF
CDR3nt: TGTGCCAGTAGTACCTCCGGGATAATGAACACTGAAGCTTTCTTT

j_gene: TRBJ2-7
len: 13
v_gene: TRBV2
d_gene: TRBD1
CDR3aa: CASQNRGPYEQYF
CDR3nt: TGTGCCAGTCAAAACAGGGGGCCCTACGAGCAGTACTTC

j_gene: TRBJ2-5
len: 13
v_gene: TRBV7-2
d_gene: NA
CDR3aa: CASSFELGETQYF
CDR3nt: TGTGCCAGCAGCTTTGAACTTGGAGAGACCCAGTACTTC

j_gene: TRBJ1-5
len: 14
v_gene: TRBV25-1
d_gene: NA
CDR3aa: CANPRGYSNQPQHF
CDR3nt: TGTGCCAACCCTCGGGGGTATAGCAATCAGCCCCAGCATTTT

j_gene: TRBJ2-2
len: 15
v_gene: TRBV27
d_gene: TRBD2
CDR3aa: CASRRGLAKAGELFF
CDR3nt: TGTGCCAGCAGGCGTGGACTAGCTAAGGCCGGGGAGCTGTTTTTT

j_gene: TRBJ2-2
len: 15
v_gene: TRBV7-9
d_gene: TRBD1
CDR3aa: CASSRWDRNTGELFF
CDR3nt: TGTGCCAGCAGCCGATGGGACAGGAACACCGGGGAGCTGTTTTTT

j_gene: TRBJ1-3
len: 14
v_gene: TRBV7-8
d_gene: NA
CDR3aa: CASSFRGVGNTIYF
CDR3nt: TGTGCCAGCAGCTTCAGGGGAGTGGGGAACACCATATATTTT

j_gene: TRBJ2-3
len: 16
v_gene: TRBV12-5
d_gene: NA
CDR3aa: CASGLVQKGFTDTQYF
CDR3nt: TGTGCTAGTGGTTTGGTACAAAAGGGGTTCACAGATACGCAGTATTTT

j_gene: TRBJ1-4
len: 19
v_gene: TRBV6-1
d_gene: TRBD1
CDR3aa: CASSEARQGVLRRGEKLFF
CDR3nt: TGTGCCAGCAGTGAAGCCCGACAGGGGGTATTGCGTAGAGGAGAAAAACTGTTTTTT

j_gene: TRBJ2-7
len: 12
v_gene: TRBV29-1
d_gene: NA
CDR3aa: CSVGYEMGEQYF
CDR3nt: TGCAGCGTTGGATACGAGATGGGCGAGCAGTACTTC

j_gene: TRBJ2-2
len: 17
v_gene: TRBV29-1
d_gene: TRBD2
CDR3aa: CSVELRTSGGNTGELFF
CDR3nt: TGCAGCGTTGAACTCAGGACTAGCGGGGGGAACACCGGGGAGCTGTTTTTT

j_gene: TRBJ1-5
len: 12
v_gene: TRBV19
d_gene: NA
CDR3aa: CASSFRNQPQHF
CDR3nt: TGTGCCAGTAGTTTCAGAAATCAGCCCCAGCATTTT

j_gene: TRBJ1-1
len: 14
v_gene: TRBV18
d_gene: NA
CDR3aa: CASSPKRGNTEAFF
CDR3nt: TGTGCCAGCTCACCAAAAAGGGGGAACACTGAAGCTTTCTTT

j_gene: TRBJ2-5
len: 17
v_gene: TRBV18
d_gene: NA
CDR3aa: CASSPRVEGAAQETQYF
CDR3nt: TGTGCCAGCTCACCACGGGTGGAGGGGGCGGCTCAAGAGACCCAGTACTTC

j_gene: TRBJ2-3
len: 16
v_gene: TRBV9
d_gene: TRBD2
CDR3aa: CASSVGGGSYTDTQYF
CDR3nt: TGTGCCAGCAGCGTAGGGGGCGGGAGCTACACAGATACGCAGTATTTT

j_gene: TRBJ1-5
len: 17
v_gene: TRBV28
d_gene: TRBD1
CDR3aa: CATYPDRGVASNQPQHF
CDR3nt: TGTGCCACCTATCCCGACAGGGGAGTGGCGAGCAATCAGCCCCAGCATTTT

j_gene: TRBJ2-1
len: 15
v_gene: TRBV14
d_gene: NA
CDR3aa: CASSSRKRGYNEQFF
CDR3nt: TGTGCCAGCAGCTCGCGGAAACGGGGGTACAATGAGCAGTTCTTC

j_gene: TRBJ2-3
len: 15
v_gene: TRBV9
d_gene: NA
CDR3aa: CASSVEGARADTQYF
CDR3nt: TGTGCCAGCAGCGTAGAGGGCGCCAGGGCAGATACGCAGTATTTT